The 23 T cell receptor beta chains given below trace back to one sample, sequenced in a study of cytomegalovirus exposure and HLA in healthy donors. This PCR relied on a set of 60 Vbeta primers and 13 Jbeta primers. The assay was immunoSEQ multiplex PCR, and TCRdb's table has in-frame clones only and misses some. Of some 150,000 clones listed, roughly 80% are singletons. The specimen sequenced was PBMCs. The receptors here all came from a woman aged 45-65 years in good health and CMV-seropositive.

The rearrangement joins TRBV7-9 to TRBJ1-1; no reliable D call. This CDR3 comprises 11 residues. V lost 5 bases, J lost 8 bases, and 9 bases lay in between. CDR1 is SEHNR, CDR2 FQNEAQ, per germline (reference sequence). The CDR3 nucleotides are TGTGCCAGCAGCATGACTTCGGAAGCTTTCTTT. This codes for CASSMTSEAFF.

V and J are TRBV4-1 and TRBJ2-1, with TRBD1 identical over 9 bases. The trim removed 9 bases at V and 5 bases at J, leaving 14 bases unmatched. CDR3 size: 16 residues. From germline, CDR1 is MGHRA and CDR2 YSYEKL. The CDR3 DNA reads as TGCGCCAGTACCTTTTCTTCCGGGACAGGGAACAATGAGCAGTTCTTC. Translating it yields CASTFSSGTGNNEQFF.

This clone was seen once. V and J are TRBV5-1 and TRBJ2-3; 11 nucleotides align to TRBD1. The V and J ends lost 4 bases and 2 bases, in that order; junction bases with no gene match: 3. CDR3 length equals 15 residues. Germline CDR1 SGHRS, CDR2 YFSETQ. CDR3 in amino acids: CASSRDRGDTDTQYF. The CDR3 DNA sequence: TGCGCCAGCAGCCGGGACAGGGGGGACACAGATACGCAGTATTTT.

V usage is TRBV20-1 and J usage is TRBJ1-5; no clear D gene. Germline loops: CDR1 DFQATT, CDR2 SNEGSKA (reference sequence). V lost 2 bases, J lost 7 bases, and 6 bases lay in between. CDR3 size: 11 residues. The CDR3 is CSARQSQPQHF. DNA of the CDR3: TGCAGTGCTAGACAAAGCCAGCCCCAGCATTTT.

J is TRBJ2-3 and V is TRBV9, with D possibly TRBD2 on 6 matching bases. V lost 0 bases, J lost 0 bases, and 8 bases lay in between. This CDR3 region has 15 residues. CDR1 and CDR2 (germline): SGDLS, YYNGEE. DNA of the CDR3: TGTGCCAGCAGCGTAGCGGGGGTTAGCACAGATACGCAGTATTTT. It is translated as CASSVAGVSTDTQYF. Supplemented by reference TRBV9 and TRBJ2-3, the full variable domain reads DSGVTQTPKHLITATGQRVTLRCSPRSGDLSVYWYQQSLDQGLQFLIQYYNGEERAKGNILERFSAQQFPDLHSELNLSSLELGDSALYFCASSVAGVSTDTQYFGPGTRLTVL.

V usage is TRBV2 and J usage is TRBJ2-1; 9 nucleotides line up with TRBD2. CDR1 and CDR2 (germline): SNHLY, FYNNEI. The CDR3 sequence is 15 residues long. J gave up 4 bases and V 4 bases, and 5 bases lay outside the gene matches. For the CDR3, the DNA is TGTGCCAGCAGTGGTGGTAGCGGGGGATACAATGAGCAGTTCTTC. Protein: CASSGGSGGYNEQFF.

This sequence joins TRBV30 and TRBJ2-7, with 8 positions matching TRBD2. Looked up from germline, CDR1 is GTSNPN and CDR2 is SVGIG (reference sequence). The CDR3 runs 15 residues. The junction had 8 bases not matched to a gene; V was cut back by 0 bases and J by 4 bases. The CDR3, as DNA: TGTGCCTGGAGTGTAAGCGGGGGCGTTCTGTACGAGCAGTACTTC. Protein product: CAWSVSGGVLYEQYF.

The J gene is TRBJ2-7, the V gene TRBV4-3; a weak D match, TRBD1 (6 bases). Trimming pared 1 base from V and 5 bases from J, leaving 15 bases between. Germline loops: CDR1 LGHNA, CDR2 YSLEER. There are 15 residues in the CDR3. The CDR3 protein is CASSQAPTRGHEQYF. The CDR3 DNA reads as TGCGCCAGCAGCCAAGCCCCCACCAGGGGCCACGAGCAGTACTTC.

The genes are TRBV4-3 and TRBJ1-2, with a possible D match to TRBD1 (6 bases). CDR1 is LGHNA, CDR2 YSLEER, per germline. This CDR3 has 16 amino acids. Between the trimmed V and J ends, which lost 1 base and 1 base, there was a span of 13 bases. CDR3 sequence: CASSQARTVNNYGYTF. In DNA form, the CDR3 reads TGCGCCAGCAGCCAAGCTAGGACAGTCAATAACTATGGCTACACCTTC.

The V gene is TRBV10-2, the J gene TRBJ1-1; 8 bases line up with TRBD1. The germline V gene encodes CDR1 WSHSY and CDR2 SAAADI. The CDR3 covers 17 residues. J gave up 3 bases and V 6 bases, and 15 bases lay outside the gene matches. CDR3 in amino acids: CASSDLTGAGLDTEAFF. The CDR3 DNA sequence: TGCGCCAGCAGCGACTTGACAGGGGCGGGGTTGGACACTGAAGCTTTCTTT.

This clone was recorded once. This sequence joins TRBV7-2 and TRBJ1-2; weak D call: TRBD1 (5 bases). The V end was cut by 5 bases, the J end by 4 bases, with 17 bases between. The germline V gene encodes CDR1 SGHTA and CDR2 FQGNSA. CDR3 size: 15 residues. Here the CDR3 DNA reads TGTGCCAGCAGCCTCGCGCCGGACACGGGCTATGGCTACACCTTC. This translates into CASSLAPDTGYGYTF.

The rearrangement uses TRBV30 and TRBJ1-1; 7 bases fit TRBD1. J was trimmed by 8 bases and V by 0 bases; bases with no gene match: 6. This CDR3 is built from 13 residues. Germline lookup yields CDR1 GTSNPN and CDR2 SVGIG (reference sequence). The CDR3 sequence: CAWSVQGNEEAFF. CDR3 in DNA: TGTGCCTGGAGTGTACAGGGGAACGAGGAAGCTTTCTTT.

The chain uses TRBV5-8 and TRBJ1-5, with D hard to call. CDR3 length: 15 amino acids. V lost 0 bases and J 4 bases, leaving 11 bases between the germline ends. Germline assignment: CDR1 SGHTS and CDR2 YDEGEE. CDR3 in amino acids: CASSLDSRLNQPQHF. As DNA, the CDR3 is TGTGCCAGCAGCTTGGACAGCCGGTTGAATCAGCCCCAGCATTTT.

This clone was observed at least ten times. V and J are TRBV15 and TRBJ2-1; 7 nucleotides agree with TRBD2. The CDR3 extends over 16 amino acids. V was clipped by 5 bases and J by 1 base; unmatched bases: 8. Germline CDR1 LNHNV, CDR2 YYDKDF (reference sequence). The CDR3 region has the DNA TGTGCCACCAGCCCCGGGGCGGGAGTATCCTACAATGAGCAGTTCTTC. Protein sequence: CATSPGAGVSYNEQFF.

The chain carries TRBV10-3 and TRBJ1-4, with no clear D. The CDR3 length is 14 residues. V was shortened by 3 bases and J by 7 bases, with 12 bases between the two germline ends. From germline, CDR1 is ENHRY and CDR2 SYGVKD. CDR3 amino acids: CAISEGGRSEKLFF. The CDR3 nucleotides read TGTGCCATCAGTGAAGGAGGGCGCAGTGAAAAACTGTTTTTT.

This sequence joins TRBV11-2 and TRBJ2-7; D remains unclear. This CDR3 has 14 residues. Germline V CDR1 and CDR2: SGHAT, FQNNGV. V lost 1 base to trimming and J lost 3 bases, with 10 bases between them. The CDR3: CASSLVGDFYEQYF. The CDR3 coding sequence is TGTGCCAGCAGCTTAGTTGGCGACTTCTACGAGCAGTACTTC. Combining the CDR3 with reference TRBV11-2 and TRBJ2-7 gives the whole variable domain EAGVAQSPRYKIIEKRQSVAFWCNPISGHATLYWYQQILGQGPKLLIQFQNNGVVDDSQLPKDRFSAERLKGVDSTLKIQPAKLEDSAVYLCASSLVGDFYEQYFGPGTRLTVT.

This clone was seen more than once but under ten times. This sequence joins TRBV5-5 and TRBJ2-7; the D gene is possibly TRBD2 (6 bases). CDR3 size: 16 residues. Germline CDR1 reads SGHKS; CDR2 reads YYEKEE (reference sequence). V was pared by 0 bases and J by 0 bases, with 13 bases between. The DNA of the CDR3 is TGTGCCAGCAGCTTGGGGGAGGCTACCAGCTCCTACGAGCAGTACTTC. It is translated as CASSLGEATSSYEQYF. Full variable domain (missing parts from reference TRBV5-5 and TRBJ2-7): DAGVTQSPTHLIKTRGQQVTLRCSPISGHKSVSWYQQVLGQGPQFIFQYYEKEERGRGNFPDRFSARQFPNYSSELNVNALLLGDSALYLCASSLGEATSSYEQYFGPGTRLTVT.

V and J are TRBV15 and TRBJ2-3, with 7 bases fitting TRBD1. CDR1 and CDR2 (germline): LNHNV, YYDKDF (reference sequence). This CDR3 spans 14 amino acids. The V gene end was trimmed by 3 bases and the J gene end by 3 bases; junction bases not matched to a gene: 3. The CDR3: CATSRTGRTDTQYF. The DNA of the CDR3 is TGTGCCACCAGCAGGACAGGGAGAACAGATACGCAGTATTTT.

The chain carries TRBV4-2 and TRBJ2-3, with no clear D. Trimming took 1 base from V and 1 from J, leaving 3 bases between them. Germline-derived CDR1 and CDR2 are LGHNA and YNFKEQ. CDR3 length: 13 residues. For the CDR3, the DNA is TGTGCCAGCAGCCAAGTCGGCACAGATACGCAGTATTTT. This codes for CASSQVGTDTQYF.

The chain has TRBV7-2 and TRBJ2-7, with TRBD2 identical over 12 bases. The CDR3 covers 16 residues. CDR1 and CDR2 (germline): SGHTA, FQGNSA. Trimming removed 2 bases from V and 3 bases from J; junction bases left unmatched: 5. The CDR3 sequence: CASSLLAGGGNYEQYF. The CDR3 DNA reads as TGTGCCAGCAGCTTACTAGCGGGAGGGGGTAACTACGAGCAGTACTTC. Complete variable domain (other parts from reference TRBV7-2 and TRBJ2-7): GAGVSQSPSNKVTEKGKDVELRCDPISGHTALYWYRQSLGQGLEFLIYFQGNSAPDKSGLPSDRFSAERTGGSVSTLTIQRTQQEDSAVYLCASSLLAGGGNYEQYFGPGTRLTVT.

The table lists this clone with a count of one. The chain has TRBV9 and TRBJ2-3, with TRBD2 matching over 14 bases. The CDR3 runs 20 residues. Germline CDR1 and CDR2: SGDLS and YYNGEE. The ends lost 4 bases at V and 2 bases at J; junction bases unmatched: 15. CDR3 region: CASSLSSGTSGSVATDTQYF. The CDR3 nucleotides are TGTGCCAGCAGCCTTTCTTCGGGGACTAGCGGGAGTGTTGCCACAGATACGCAGTATTTT.

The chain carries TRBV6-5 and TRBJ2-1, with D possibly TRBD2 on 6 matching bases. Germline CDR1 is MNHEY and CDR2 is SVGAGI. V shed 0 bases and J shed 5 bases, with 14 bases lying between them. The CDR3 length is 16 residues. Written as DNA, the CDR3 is TGTGCCAGCAGTTACTCAACGGGACTCCTAAACAATGAGCAGTTCTTC. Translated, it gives CASSYSTGLLNNEQFF.

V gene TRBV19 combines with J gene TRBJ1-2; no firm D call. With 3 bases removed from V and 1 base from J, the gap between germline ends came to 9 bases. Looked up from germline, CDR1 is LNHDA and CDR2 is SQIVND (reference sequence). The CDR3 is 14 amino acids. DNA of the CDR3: TGTGCCAGTAGTATTCAGGCGATTAACTATGGCTACACCTTC. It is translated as CASSIQAINYGYTF. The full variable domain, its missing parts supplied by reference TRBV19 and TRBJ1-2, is DGGITQSPKYLFRKEGQNVTLSCEQNLNHDAMYWYRQDPGQGLRLIYYSQIVNDFQKGDIAEGYSVSREKKESFPLTVTSAQKNPTAFYLCASSIQAINYGYTFGSGTRLTVV.